The 28 T cell receptor beta chains presented below share a single source sample, sequenced in a study of cytomegalovirus exposure and HLA in healthy donors. PCR used 60 Vbeta primers and 13 Jbeta primers. Sequencing was performed with immunoSEQ multiplex PCR; in TCRdb, only in-frame clones are kept and a portion is missing. The repertoire holds 95,000 to 100,000 clones, with around 74% as singletons. The sequenced material came from PBMCs. Every receptor here comes from a man in his forties in good health and CMV-seropositive.

The CDR3 sequence is CASSLETSSYEQYF. The CDR3 DNA sequence: TGTGCCAGCAGCTTAGAGACTAGCTCCTACGAGCAGTACTTC. The gene calls are TRBV7-9 and TRBJ2-7, with D perhaps TRBD2 (6 bases). Germline V gene sequence: CDR1 SEHNR, CDR2 FQNEAQ (reference sequence). The V and J ends lost 1 base and 0 bases respectively, with 7 bases between them. This CDR3 is 14 amino acids long. The full variable domain, its missing parts supplied by reference TRBV7-9 and TRBJ2-7, is DTGVSQNPRHKITKRGQNVTFRCDPISEHNRLYWYRQTLGQGPEFLTYFQNEAQLEKSRLLSDRFSAERPKGSFSTLEIQRTEQGDSAMYLCASSLETSSYEQYFGPGTRLTVT.

As for this clone: At one boundary the junction diverges from the germline segment, which might be a read error. The V gene is TRBV7-9, the J gene TRBJ2-2; 9 nucleotides line up with TRBD2. The CDR3 runs to 17 residues. CDR1 SEHNR and CDR2 FQNEAQ come from the germline V gene (reference sequence). CDR3 DNA: TGTTCCAGCAGCCCCTTTTTTAGCGGGAGAAACACCGGGGAGCTGTTTTTT. This gives the protein CSSSPFFSGRNTGELFF.

V and J are TRBV4-1 and TRBJ2-5, with a weak D call TRBD1 (5 bases). V was trimmed by 3 bases and J by 2 bases, leaving 13 bases between them. CDR3 length equals 15 residues. In germline, CDR1 is MGHRA, CDR2 YSYEKL. This CDR3 reads CASSQRSQGQETQYF. In DNA, the CDR3 is TGCGCCAGCAGCCAGCGCTCCCAGGGACAAGAGACCCAGTACTTC.

The chain joins TRBV7-6 to TRBJ2-7, with a possible D match to TRBD1 (7 bases). Germline V gene sequence: CDR1 SGHVS, CDR2 FNYEAQ. Trimming shortened V by 7 bases and J by 5 bases, and 18 bases separated the two germline ends. CDR3 size: 14 residues. The CDR3 protein is CASTPGGFTHEQYF. CDR3 nucleotides: TGTGCCAGCACCCCAGGGGGGTTCACCCACGAGCAGTACTTC.

The V and J genes are TRBV9 and TRBJ2-7; D is unclear. Germline loops: CDR1 SGDLS, CDR2 YYNGEE. V lost 0 bases and J 2 bases, leaving 15 bases between the germline ends. The CDR3 contains 16 residues. The CDR3 reads CASSVADFPKTYEQYF. The DNA for the CDR3 is TGTGCCAGCAGCGTAGCTGACTTCCCCAAAACCTACGAGCAGTACTTC.

V usage is TRBV7-9 and J usage is TRBJ2-7, with 7 bases that match TRBD1. Germline V CDR1 and CDR2: SEHNR, FQNEAQ (reference sequence). The junction had 7 bases not matched to a gene; V was cut back by 5 bases and J by 0 bases. CDR3 length equals 15 residues. The CDR3: CASSEWTGPSYEQYF. CDR3 coding DNA: TGTGCCAGCAGCGAGTGGACAGGACCCTCCTACGAGCAGTACTTC.

The rearrangement joins TRBV6-5 to TRBJ2-3, with a possible D match to TRBD1 (6 bases). The CDR3 has 14 residues. The V gene's germline CDR1 is MNHEY and CDR2 SVGAGI. Deletions cut 6 bases from V and 6 bases from J, with 16 bases between. CDR3 amino acids: CASSPPGAPDTQYF. CDR3 sequence (DNA): TGTGCCAGCAGCCCACCAGGGGCGCCGGATACGCAGTATTTT.

V is TRBV6-1 and J is TRBJ2-3; 7 bases agree with TRBD1. The CDR3 length is 16 residues. Per the germline V gene, CDR1 is MNHNS and CDR2 is SASEGT. Losses at the gene ends were 3 bases for V and 8 bases for J; bases not matched to a gene: 14. The CDR3 loop reads CASSEGISTGTGTQYF. CDR3 sequence (DNA): TGTGCCAGCAGTGAGGGAATCTCGACAGGGACGGGTACGCAGTATTTT.

The chain links TRBV28 to TRBJ1-5; 11 bases line up with TRBD1. With 6 bases clipped from V and 7 bases from J, the junction kept 11 bases outside the gene matches. The CDR3 is 16 residues long. Germline values: CDR1 MDHEN, CDR2 SYDVKM. CDR3 sequence: CASSGGGTGGSQPQHF. In DNA form, the CDR3 reads TGTGCCAGCAGCGGGGGGGGGACAGGGGGAAGCCAGCCCCAGCATTTT.

This chain links TRBV29-1 with TRBJ1-2; TRBD1 agrees at 11 bases. The CDR3 has 12 amino acids. The V and J ends lost 7 bases and 7 bases, in that order; junction bases with no gene match: 5. Germline V lookup: CDR1 SQVTM, CDR2 ANQGSEA. This chain's CDR3 is CSAGQGAGGYTF. CDR3 bases: TGCAGCGCCGGACAGGGGGCGGGTGGCTACACCTTC.

A word on this clone: The germline gene is not matched at one end of the junction; a read error may be the cause. The CDR3 here is CASREYGTIGTQYF. CDR3 coding DNA: TGTGCCAGCAGAGAATACGGGACAATTGGGACCCAGTACTTC. The V gene is TRBV25-1, the J gene TRBJ2-5, with D maybe TRBD1 (6 bases). CDR1 is MGHDK, CDR2 SYGVNS, per germline. The CDR3 has 14 residues.

This clone was observed a handful of times. The rearrangement links TRBV6-1 to TRBJ1-2, with a tentative D call TRBD1 (5 bases). The germline gives CDR1 MNHNS, CDR2 SASEGT. Trimming removed 7 bases from V and 4 bases from J, with 19 bases in between. The CDR3 extends over 15 amino acids. CDR3 region: CASKAPGTTVYGYTF. Here the CDR3 DNA reads TGTGCCAGCAAAGCTCCAGGGACTACGGTCTATGGCTACACCTTC.

The chain links TRBV18 to TRBJ2-6; D possibly corresponds to TRBD1 (5 bases). CDR3 length: 17 residues. CDR1 KGHSH and CDR2 LQKENI come from the germline V gene. Trimming pared 5 bases from V and 1 base from J, leaving 15 bases between. The CDR3 loop reads CASSAGNPRSGANVLTF. The CDR3 nucleotides read TGTGCCAGCTCAGCAGGGAATCCCCGGTCTGGGGCCAACGTCCTGACTTTC.

J is TRBJ1-1 and V is TRBV4-1, with 7 bases matching TRBD1. Germline values: CDR1 MGHRA, CDR2 YSYEKL. The CDR3 has 15 amino acids. After removal of 10 bases from V and 1 base from J, the junction contained 12 bases not matched to a gene. The CDR3: CATQPTGQKNTEAFF. CDR3 nucleotides: TGCGCCACCCAGCCGACGGGACAGAAGAACACTGAAGCTTTCTTT.

The V call is TRBV18, the J call TRBJ2-7; TRBD2 matches 13 bases. The germline gives CDR1 KGHSH, CDR2 LQKENI. V was pared by 3 bases and J by 4 bases, with 6 bases of the junction left unmatched. The CDR3 spans 16 residues. CDR3 DNA: TGTGCCAGCTCACCTTATAGACTAGCGGGAGGATACGAGCAGTACTTC. It yields the protein CASSPYRLAGGYEQYF.

As DNA, the CDR3 is TGTGCCACCAGCAGAGGTCTTACAAGCCAGGGCACATTATCCTACAATGAGCAGTTCTTC. Translating it yields CATSRGLTSQGTLSYNEQFF. The rearrangement uses TRBV15 and TRBJ2-1; maybe TRBD1 (5 bases). The CDR3 covers 20 residues. The germline CDR1 and CDR2 sequences are LNHNV and YYDKDF (reference sequence). The V and J ends lost 1 base and 1 base respectively, with 23 bases between them.

The gene calls are TRBV19 and TRBJ2-7; D possibly corresponds to TRBD2 (6 bases). Trimming removed 6 bases from V and 0 bases from J, with 18 bases in between. The germline CDR1 and CDR2 sequences are LNHDA and SQIVND (reference sequence). The CDR3 loop spans 16 amino acids. The CDR3 reads CASSRTGLANSYEQYF. The CDR3 DNA sequence: TGTGCCAGTAGCAGGACTGGGCTAGCGAACTCCTACGAGCAGTACTTC.

This clone is a singleton in its sample. The chain is built from TRBV6-6 and TRBJ1-1; a weak D match, TRBD1 (5 bases). Germline V CDR1 and CDR2: MNHNY, SVGAGI (reference sequence). The CDR3 extends over 14 amino acids. The V end lost 2 bases, the J end lost 1 base, and 8 bases lay between the germline ends. The CDR3 bases are TGTGCCAGCAGTTACCAGGGAAGGAACACTGAAGCTTTCTTT. This sequence encodes CASSYQGRNTEAFF.

The rearrangement links TRBV2 to TRBJ1-3; D ambiguous. The CDR3 spans 13 residues. Trimming shortened V by 4 bases and J by 4 bases, and 8 bases separated the two germline ends. From germline, CDR1 is SNHLY and CDR2 FYNNEI. The CDR3 spells CASSGESGNTIYF. DNA for the CDR3: TGTGCCAGCAGTGGAGAATCGGGAAACACCATATATTTT.

The genes are TRBV5-6 and TRBJ1-3; perhaps TRBD1 as D (6 bases). Germline assignment: CDR1 SGHDT and CDR2 YYEEEE. This CDR3 contains 16 residues. Deletions cut 3 bases from V and 4 bases from J, with 17 bases between. CDR3 sequence (DNA): TGTGCCAGCAGCTCATACGGGACAAAAGTAGGAAACACCATATATTTT. It is translated as CASSSYGTKVGNTIYF.

This clone was recorded once. The rearrangement joins TRBV7-2 to TRBJ2-7; 7 nucleotides line up with TRBD2. J was trimmed by 4 bases and V by 1 base; bases with no gene match: 10. Germline CDR1 is SGHTA and CDR2 is FQGNSA. This CDR3 is 16 amino acids long. The CDR3, as DNA: TGTGCCAGCAGCTTAGTTCCTAGCGGCCCATTTTACGAGCAGTACTTC. Its protein is CASSLVPSGPFYEQYF.

The J gene is TRBJ1-1, the V gene TRBV20-1; 8 bases line up with TRBD1. This CDR3 contains 11 residues. CDR1 is DFQATT, CDR2 SNEGSKA, per germline (reference sequence). J was trimmed by 6 bases and V by 6 bases; bases with no gene match: 3. The CDR3 sequence is CSAPDRAEAFF. The CDR3 DNA reads as TGCAGTGCCCCGGACAGGGCTGAAGCTTTCTTT.

Concerning this clone: An end of the junction differs from the germline gene, which may be a read error. The CDR3 DNA follows: TGCGCCAGCAGTAAGTCTGGGAGGGACGAGCAGTACTTC. It yields the protein CASSKSGRDEQYF. This chain links TRBV10-2 with TRBJ2-5, with 7 bases fitting TRBD2. The closer fit of TRBJ2-7 to the DNA end suggests the J call may be wrong. There are 13 residues in the CDR3. In germline, CDR1 is WSHSY, CDR2 SAAADI.

This clone turned up a few times. The V gene is TRBV7-9, the J gene TRBJ1-2, with TRBD1 identical over 10 bases. CDR1 and CDR2 (germline): SEHNR, FQNEAQ (reference sequence). Trimming at V came to 9 bases and at J to 10 bases, leaving 8 bases not matched to a gene. The CDR3 covers 12 residues. CDR3 sequence: CASTDRGRDYTF. The DNA for the CDR3 is TGTGCCAGTACTGACAGGGGGCGAGACTACACCTTC.

This sequence joins TRBV28 and TRBJ2-5; 10 nucleotides align to TRBD2. Germline V gene data show CDR1 as MDHEN and CDR2 as SYDVKM. Trimming removed 5 bases from V and 1 base from J; junction bases left unmatched: 4. This CDR3 contains 15 residues. The CDR3 here is CASSVTSGVQETQYF. The CDR3 DNA sequence: TGTGCCAGCAGTGTAACTAGCGGGGTCCAAGAGACCCAGTACTTC.

This clone occurred once. The rearrangement uses TRBV19 and TRBJ2-7; 8 positions match TRBD1. The CDR3 consists of 15 residues. With V trimmed by 3 bases and J by 2 bases, 6 bases remained unmatched. The germline V gene has CDR1 LNHDA and CDR2 SQIVND (reference sequence). CDR3 residues: CASSIGQGAPYEQYF. DNA of the CDR3: TGTGCCAGTAGTATCGGGCAGGGGGCCCCCTACGAGCAGTACTTC.

J is TRBJ2-3 and V is TRBV4-1, with 12 bases lining up with TRBD1. Per germline, CDR1 MGHRA and CDR2 YSYEKL. The CDR3 has 16 amino acids. With 1 base clipped from V and 6 bases from J, the junction kept 5 bases outside the gene matches. The CDR3 DNA is TGCGCCAGCAGCCAAGCGGGACAGGGGGCGATGGATACGCAGTATTTT. Protein: CASSQAGQGAMDTQYF.

The CDR3 spells CASSKLMTDGYTF. The CDR3 DNA reads as TGTGCCAGCAGTAAACTAATGACAGACGGCTACACCTTC. The chain employs TRBV6-6 and TRBJ1-2, with D possibly TRBD1 on 5 matching bases. V shed 5 bases and J shed 8 bases, with 15 bases lying between them. The CDR3 loop spans 13 amino acids. Germline V gives CDR1 MNHNY, CDR2 SVGAGI (reference sequence).